This passage covers 32 T cell receptor beta chains from one sample sequenced in a study of blood T cell repertoires in COVID-19. Generated by immunoSEQ multiplex PCR, the TCRdb table keeps only in-frame clones and is missing some. The table shows some 51,000 clones, with around 90% occurring only once. Material for sequencing was peripheral blood. All receptors come from a man aged 45-65 years with active COVID-19.

This clone was seen more than once but under ten times. The chain recombines TRBV6-4 with TRBJ2-1; possibly TRBD1 for D (6 bases). V was pared by 0 bases and J by 3 bases, with 6 bases between. Germline V CDR1 and CDR2: MRHNA, SNTAGT. The length of the CDR3 is 14 residues. This chain's CDR3 is CASSDSGGYNEQFF. CDR3 sequence (DNA): TGTGCCAGCAGTGACTCAGGGGGCTACAATGAGCAGTTCTTC.

This chain links TRBV3-1 (or the pseudogene TRBV3-2) with TRBJ2-5; D not resolved. Trimming took off 5 bases at V and 1 base at J, with 8 bases between the two ends. Germline-derived CDR1 and CDR2 are LGHDT and YNNKEL (reference sequence). The CDR3 contains 13 residues. In nucleotides, the CDR3 is TGTGCCAGCAGCTTTAGCCCCCAAGAGACCCAGTACTTC. Protein: CASSFSPQETQYF.

The chain employs TRBV4-3 and TRBJ2-1; 9 bases agree with TRBD2. Germline loops: CDR1 LGHNA, CDR2 YSLEER. The trim removed 4 bases at V and 7 bases at J, leaving 5 bases unmatched. The CDR3 contains 14 residues. This chain's CDR3 is CASSLSGRWNEQFF. CDR3 sequence (DNA): TGCGCCAGCAGCCTAAGCGGGAGGTGGAATGAGCAGTTCTTC.

The J gene is TRBJ2-5, the V gene TRBV2, with a possible D match to TRBD1 (6 bases). Germline CDR1 SNHLY, CDR2 FYNNEI. This CDR3 region has 14 residues. V was clipped by 5 bases and J by 3 bases, with 13 bases between them. CDR3 nucleotide sequence: TGTGCCAGCAGTAAGGGGGTTCTCGAAGAGACCCAGTACTTC. Translation: CASSKGVLEETQYF. The whole variable domain, remainder taken from reference TRBV2 and TRBJ2-5, is EPEVTQTPSHQVTQMGQEVILRCVPISNHLYFYWYRQILGQKVEFLVSFYNNEISEKSEIFDDQFSVERPDGSNFTLKIRSTKLEDSAMYFCASSKGVLEETQYFGPGTRLLVL.

CDR3 amino acids: CASSWDRGVGELFF. In nucleotides, the CDR3 is TGTGCCAGCAGCTGGGACAGGGGGGTCGGGGAGCTGTTTTTT. The chain recombines TRBV5-4 with TRBJ2-2; 11 positions match TRBD1. The germline V gene encodes CDR1 SGHNT and CDR2 YYREEE (reference sequence). Trimming removed 3 bases from V and 7 bases from J; junction bases left unmatched: 2. The CDR3 consists of 14 residues.

The chain has TRBV19 and TRBJ2-1; 10 positions match TRBD2. The CDR3 is 15 residues long. V shed 3 bases, J shed 7 bases, and the junction held 6 bases outside the gene matches. The germline gives CDR1 LNHDA, CDR2 SQIVND (reference sequence). This CDR3 is CASSMASGSLNEQFF. The CDR3 nucleotides are TGTGCCAGTAGTATGGCTAGCGGGAGTCTAAATGAGCAGTTCTTC.

The V call is TRBV10-3, the J call TRBJ2-3; 9 bases are a match to TRBD1. Germline V gives CDR1 ENHRY, CDR2 SYGVKD. V was clipped by 7 bases and J by 0 bases; unmatched bases: 5. The CDR3 covers 15 residues. The CDR3 sequence: CAITLGTGSTDTQYF. The CDR3 DNA sequence: TGTGCCATCACCTTAGGGACAGGGAGCACAGATACGCAGTATTTT.

This clone was found once. The V call is TRBV6-6, the J call TRBJ2-2, with 13 bases matching TRBD2. Looked up from germline, CDR1 is MNHNY and CDR2 is SVGAGI (reference sequence). With 5 bases clipped from V and 2 bases from J, the junction kept 5 bases outside the gene matches. The CDR3 has 17 residues. CDR3 region: CASSPTSGGLNTGELFF. Here the CDR3 DNA reads TGTGCCAGCAGTCCGACTAGCGGGGGGCTTAACACCGGGGAGCTGTTTTTT.

The V call is TRBV6-5, the J call TRBJ1-3; D perhaps matches TRBD1 (6 bases). Trimming stripped 5 bases from V and 1 base from J, with 9 bases between. The germline V gene encodes CDR1 MNHEY and CDR2 SVGAGI. The CDR3 totals 14 residues. The CDR3 nucleotides are TGTGCCAGCAGTCCGACAGGTTCTGGAAACACCATATATTTT. Amino acid sequence: CASSPTGSGNTIYF.

This chain connects TRBV4-1 to TRBJ1-2; 9 bases fit TRBD1. V lost 8 bases and J lost 7; bases outside the gene matches: 5. Per germline, CDR1 MGHRA and CDR2 YSYEKL. The CDR3 sequence is 12 residues long. The CDR3 coding sequence is TGCGCCAGCTCGGACAGGGGCTCTGGCTACACCTTC. Translation: CASSDRGSGYTF.

The rearrangement joins TRBV6-6 to TRBJ2-5; 7 nucleotides agree with TRBD2. The V and J ends lost 6 bases and 2 bases, in that order; junction bases with no gene match: 9. This CDR3 spans 15 amino acids. The germline gives CDR1 MNHNY, CDR2 SVGAGI (reference sequence). The CDR3 region is CASSSGGGGQETQYF. DNA of the CDR3: TGTGCCAGCAGCTCGGGGGGAGGAGGGCAAGAGACCCAGTACTTC.

The chain employs TRBV3-1 (or the pseudogene TRBV3-2) and TRBJ2-3; D is unresolved. V lost 2 bases and J 5 bases, leaving 14 bases between the germline ends. This CDR3 region has 15 residues. Germline assignment: CDR1 LGHDT and CDR2 YNNKEL (reference sequence). The CDR3 spells CASSQRADSGDTQYF. For the CDR3, the DNA is TGTGCCAGCAGCCAACGAGCCGACTCGGGAGATACGCAGTATTTT.

The chain is built from TRBV6-5 and TRBJ1-5, with TRBD1 identical over 9 bases. The CDR3 totals 15 residues. V gave up 6 bases and J gave up 4 bases; unmatched junction bases: 7. Germline V gene data show CDR1 as MNHEY and CDR2 as SVGAGI. The CDR3 protein is CASRKGGQGNQPQHF. The CDR3 nucleotides read TGTGCCAGCAGGAAAGGGGGACAGGGTAATCAGCCCCAGCATTTT.

V and J are TRBV3-1 (or the pseudogene TRBV3-2) and TRBJ2-7; tentatively, D is TRBD1 (5 bases). Germline lookup yields CDR1 LGHDT and CDR2 YNNKEL (reference sequence). This CDR3 has 15 residues. Trimming removed 5 bases from V and 3 bases from J, with 17 bases in between. CDR3 sequence reads: CASSYPATGVYEQYF. The CDR3 DNA follows: TGTGCCAGCAGCTACCCGGCCACAGGCGTCTACGAGCAGTACTTC.

This chain links TRBV11-2 with TRBJ1-3, with D unresolved. Looked up from germline, CDR1 is SGHAT and CDR2 is FQNNGV. The CDR3 totals 18 residues. Trimming took 5 bases from V and 0 from J, leaving 20 bases between them. CDR3 amino acids: CASSLIEEKVHSGNTIYF. CDR3 bases: TGTGCCAGCAGCCTTATAGAGGAAAAAGTACACTCTGGAAACACCATATATTTT.

The table lists this clone with a few counts. V usage is TRBV4-3 and J usage is TRBJ2-7; D might be TRBD1 (5 bases). V lost 5 bases, J lost 6 bases, and 11 bases lay in between. The germline CDR1 and CDR2 sequences are LGHNA and YSLEER. This CDR3 has 12 amino acids. The CDR3 sequence is CASSTQGSEQYF. DNA of the CDR3: TGCGCCAGCAGCACTCAGGGATCCGAGCAGTACTTC.

The chain is built from TRBV28 and TRBJ1-6; 9 bases map to TRBD1. CDR3 length equals 13 residues. Germline CDR1 and CDR2: MDHEN and SYDVKM. Losses at the gene ends were 4 bases for V and 13 bases for J; bases not matched to a gene: 5. In DNA form, the CDR3 reads TGTGCCAGCAGTTCGGGACAGGGATCGCCCCTCCACTTT. This encodes CASSSGQGSPLHF.

Regarding this clone: Just one base apart from a much larger clone, this may be a read error. Written as DNA, the CDR3 is TGTGCCAGCAGTCCCAGCTCCTACGAGCAGTACTTC. As protein: CASSPSSYEQYF. This chain connects TRBV6-5 to TRBJ2-7; D unclear. V was clipped by 5 bases and J by 0 bases, with 5 bases between them. Germline CDR1 reads MNHEY; CDR2 reads SVGAGI. This CDR3 spans 12 amino acids.

J is TRBJ1-1 and V is TRBV28; D is unresolved. The CDR3 is 12 amino acids. Germline lookup yields CDR1 MDHEN and CDR2 SYDVKM. Trimming cost V 6 bases and J 5 bases, with 10 bases left between them. The CDR3 loop reads CASRSTGTEAFF. The CDR3, as DNA: TGTGCCAGCAGATCCACGGGGACTGAAGCTTTCTTT.

The chain joins TRBV6-6 to TRBJ2-7, with 11 bases lining up with TRBD1. Trimming cost V 6 bases and J 4 bases; bases outside gene matches: 8. CDR1 and CDR2 from the germline V gene are MNHNY and SVGAGI (reference sequence). The CDR3 runs to 15 residues. The CDR3 DNA reads TGTGCCAGCAGGGCCGGACAGGGGGCGCTTTACGAGCAGTACTTC. Translating it yields CASRAGQGALYEQYF.

The V call is TRBV2, the J call TRBJ1-6; tentatively, D is TRBD1 (5 bases). This CDR3 contains 15 residues. From germline, CDR1 is SNHLY and CDR2 FYNNEI. Trimming left V 8 bases short and J 0 bases short, with 11 bases between. The CDR3: CASRRGSSYNSPLHF. Written as DNA, the CDR3 is TGTGCCAGCCGCCGGGGGAGCTCCTATAATTCACCCCTCCACTTT.

This clone was picked up one time. J is TRBJ2-5 and V is TRBV19; TRBD2 matches 11 bases. Germline CDR1 is LNHDA and CDR2 is SQIVND (reference sequence). V lost 7 bases, J lost 5 bases, and 24 bases stayed unmatched. The CDR3 loop spans 20 amino acids. In DNA form, the CDR3 reads TGTGCCAGTACCCCTAGGGCTAGCGGGGGGTCCTTAACCGGCCTGGAGACCCAGTACTTC. Amino acids: CASTPRASGGSLTGLETQYF.

The genes are TRBV25-1 and TRBJ2-3, with 9 bases aligning to TRBD1. This CDR3 region has 15 residues. The germline V gene has CDR1 MGHDK and CDR2 SYGVNS. V shed 8 bases, J shed 5 bases, and the junction held 11 bases outside the gene matches. The CDR3 loop reads CASAWNRGLGDTQYF. The CDR3, as DNA: TGTGCCAGCGCTTGGAACAGGGGGCTTGGAGATACGCAGTATTTT.

The J gene is TRBJ1-3, the V gene TRBV7-3, with D maybe TRBD1 (5 bases). Germline values: CDR1 SGHTA, CDR2 FQGTGA. This CDR3 region has 17 residues. Between the trimmed V and J ends, which lost 1 base and 0 bases, there was a span of 13 bases. In nucleotides, the CDR3 is TGTGCCAGCAGCTTAATCCAGACAGTTCCCTCTGGAAACACCATATATTTT. Translating gives CASSLIQTVPSGNTIYF.

This chain connects TRBV18 to TRBJ1-4; TRBD1 matches at 7 bases. Unmatched junction bases numbered 14, after V lost 3 bases and J lost 7 bases. The CDR3 is 17 residues long. Germline V gives CDR1 KGHSH, CDR2 LQKENI. CDR3 sequence reads: CASSPNRGPYEGEKLFF. The CDR3 region has the DNA TGTGCCAGCTCACCGAACAGGGGCCCCTATGAAGGTGAAAAACTGTTTTTT.

The chain recombines TRBV5-1 with TRBJ2-5, with 9 bases aligning to TRBD1. Losses at the gene ends were 2 bases for V and 4 bases for J; bases not matched to a gene: 6. The CDR3 has 15 residues. CDR1 SGHRS and CDR2 YFSETQ come from the germline V gene. This chain's CDR3 is CASSLQGAQGETQYF. The CDR3 DNA reads as TGCGCCAGCAGCTTACAGGGGGCGCAAGGAGAGACCCAGTACTTC.

This rearrangement joins TRBV6-8 to TRBJ2-7; 10 bases fit TRBD2. Germline V gene sequence: CDR1 MNHGY, CDR2 SAAAGT. V shed 5 bases and J 8 bases; nucleotides not matched to a gene: 9. The length of the CDR3 is 14 residues. The CDR3 here is CASSRIAGGAQQYF. The CDR3 DNA reads TGTGCCAGCAGTCGAATAGCGGGAGGCGCCCAGCAGTACTTC.

The V gene is TRBV7-3, the J gene TRBJ2-1; tentative D call: TRBD2 (5 bases). Germline V gene data show CDR1 as SGHTA and CDR2 as FQGTGA. Trimming cost V 0 bases and J 7 bases, with 7 bases left between them. The CDR3 is 13 residues long. This CDR3 is CASSLTGENEQFF. The CDR3 DNA sequence: TGTGCCAGCAGCTTAACGGGAGAGAATGAGCAGTTCTTC.

The rearrangement links TRBV9 to TRBJ2-7; D is possibly TRBD2 (6 bases). The CDR3 sequence is 15 residues long. Trimming took off 0 bases at V and 4 bases at J, with 14 bases between the two ends. Germline assignment: CDR1 SGDLS and CDR2 YYNGEE. CDR3 coding DNA: TGTGCCAGCAGCGTAGGTCTTGGACTACTATACGAGCAGTACTTC. Its translation is CASSVGLGLLYEQYF. The entire variable domain, with the rest obtained from reference TRBV9 and TRBJ2-7, is as follows: DSGVTQTPKHLITATGQRVTLRCSPRSGDLSVYWYQQSLDQGLQFLIQYYNGEERAKGNILERFSAQQFPDLHSELNLSSLELGDSALYFCASSVGLGLLYEQYFGPGTRLTVT.

The chain recombines TRBV28 with TRBJ2-1; 9 bases agree with TRBD2. The CDR3 runs to 18 residues. V gave up 2 bases and J gave up 7 bases; unmatched junction bases: 15. Germline loops: CDR1 MDHEN, CDR2 SYDVKM. The CDR3 DNA reads as TGTGCCAGCAGTTTACAGGCGCGGTTGTTAGCGGGAGTAAATGAGCAGTTCTTC. This translates into CASSLQARLLAGVNEQFF.

The V call is TRBV7-2, the J call TRBJ2-3; perhaps TRBD2 as D (6 bases). The germline V gene has CDR1 SGHTA and CDR2 FQGNSA. Trimming stripped 5 bases from V and 11 bases from J, with 20 bases between. The CDR3 is 14 amino acids. The CDR3 DNA is TGTGCCAGCAGCCCCCCGGGAGAGAGGGTCGTGCAGTATTTT. Amino acids: CASSPPGERVVQYF.

The chain uses TRBV19 and TRBJ1-5; no firm D call. V was cut by 8 bases and J by 4 bases, with 12 bases left in between. The V gene's germline CDR1 is LNHDA and CDR2 SQIVND (reference sequence). CDR3 size: 13 residues. Written as DNA, the CDR3 is TGTGCCAGTGGTTTTAGAGGGAATCAGCCCCAGCATTTT. It is translated as CASGFRGNQPQHF.